This T cell receptor (beta chain) derives from a study of human T cells and chemical hapten exposure. Individual cDNA molecules received unique molecular identifiers in the library. MiXCR was run by TCRdb on the RACE reads, yielding one entry per CDR3 protein. The table includes about 30,000 distinct CDR3 sequences, approximately 10% detected once. Specified time point: pre-sensitization, week 0. As to treatment: therapeutic diphenylcyclopropenone sensitization with weekly scalp DPC. The study extracted total RNA from unfractionated whole blood. This clonotype appeared many times. V was pared by 4 bases and J by 6 bases, with 12 bases between. CDR3 length equals 12 residues. The germline V gene has CDR1 SQVTM and CDR2 ANQGSEA.

The chain uses TRBV29-1 and TRBJ1-1; D call uncertain. The sequences come from whole blood, collected in connection with sensitization to the hapten diphenylcyclopropenone (DPC). The receptor comes from a man aged 50-60 years with alopecia areata. Some clones in this sample may be carry-over from other donors' samples. The CDR3 DNA reads TGCAGCGTTGCTCGGAACAACGCTGAAGCTTTCTTT. Protein product: CSVARNNAEAFF.